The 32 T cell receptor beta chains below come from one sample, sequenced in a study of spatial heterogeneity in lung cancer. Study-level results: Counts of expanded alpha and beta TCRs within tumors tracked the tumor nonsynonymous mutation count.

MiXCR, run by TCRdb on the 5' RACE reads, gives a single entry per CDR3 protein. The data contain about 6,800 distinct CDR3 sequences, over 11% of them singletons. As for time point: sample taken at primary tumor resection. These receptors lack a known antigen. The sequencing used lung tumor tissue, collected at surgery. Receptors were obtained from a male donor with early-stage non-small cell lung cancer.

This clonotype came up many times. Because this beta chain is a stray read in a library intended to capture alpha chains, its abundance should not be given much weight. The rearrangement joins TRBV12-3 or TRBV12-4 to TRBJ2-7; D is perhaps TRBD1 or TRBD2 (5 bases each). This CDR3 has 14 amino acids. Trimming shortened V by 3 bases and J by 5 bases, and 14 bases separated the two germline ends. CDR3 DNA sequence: TGTGCCAGCAGTTTGTCCGAGCCGGGACACGAGCAGTACTTC. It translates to CASSLSEPGHEQYF.

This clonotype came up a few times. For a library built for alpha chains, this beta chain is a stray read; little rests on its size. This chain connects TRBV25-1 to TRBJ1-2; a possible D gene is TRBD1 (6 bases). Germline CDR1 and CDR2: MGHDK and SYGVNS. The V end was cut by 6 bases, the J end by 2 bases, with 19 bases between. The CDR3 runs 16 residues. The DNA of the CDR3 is TGTGCCAGCAGCCCCCGGGGGACAAAGGCGAACTATGGCTACACCTTC. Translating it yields CASSPRGTKANYGYTF.

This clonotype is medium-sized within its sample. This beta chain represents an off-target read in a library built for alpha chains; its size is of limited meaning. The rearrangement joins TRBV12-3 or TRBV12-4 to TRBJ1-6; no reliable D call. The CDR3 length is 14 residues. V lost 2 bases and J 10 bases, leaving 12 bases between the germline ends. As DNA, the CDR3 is TGTGCCAGCAGTTTATCATCTAGTCCCTCACCCCTCCACTTT. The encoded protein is CASSLSSSPSPLHF.

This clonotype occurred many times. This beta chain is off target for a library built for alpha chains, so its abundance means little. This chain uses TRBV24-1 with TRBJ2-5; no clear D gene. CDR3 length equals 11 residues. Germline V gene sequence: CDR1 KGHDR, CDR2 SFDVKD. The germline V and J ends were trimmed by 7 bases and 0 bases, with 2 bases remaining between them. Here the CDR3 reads CATSYQETQYF. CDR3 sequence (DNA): TGTGCCACCAGCTACCAAGAGACCCAGTACTTC.

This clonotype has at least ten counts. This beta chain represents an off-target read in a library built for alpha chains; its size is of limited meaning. The CDR3 region is CSVDLGQYF. CDR3 nucleotide sequence: TGCAGCGTTGATTTGGGCCAGTACTTC. The V and J genes are TRBV29-1 and TRBJ2-5; D unclear. The CDR3 sequence is 9 residues long. The V end lost 3 bases, the J end lost 10 bases, and 6 bases lay between the germline ends. The germline gives CDR1 SQVTM, CDR2 ANQGSEA.

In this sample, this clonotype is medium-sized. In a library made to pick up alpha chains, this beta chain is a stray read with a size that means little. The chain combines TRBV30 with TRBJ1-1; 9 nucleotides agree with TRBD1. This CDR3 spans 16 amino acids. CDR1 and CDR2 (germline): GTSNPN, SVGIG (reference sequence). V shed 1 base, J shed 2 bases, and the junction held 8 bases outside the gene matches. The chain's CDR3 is CAWSGSPQGANTEAFF. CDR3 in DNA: TGTGCCTGGAGTGGATCACCACAGGGGGCCAACACTGAAGCTTTCTTT. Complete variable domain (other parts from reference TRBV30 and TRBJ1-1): SQTIHQWPATLVQPVGSPLSLECTVEGTSNPNLYWYRQAAGRGLQLLFYSVGIGQISSEVPQNLSASRPQDRQFILSSKKLLLSDSGFYLCAWSGSPQGANTEAFFGQGTRLTVV.

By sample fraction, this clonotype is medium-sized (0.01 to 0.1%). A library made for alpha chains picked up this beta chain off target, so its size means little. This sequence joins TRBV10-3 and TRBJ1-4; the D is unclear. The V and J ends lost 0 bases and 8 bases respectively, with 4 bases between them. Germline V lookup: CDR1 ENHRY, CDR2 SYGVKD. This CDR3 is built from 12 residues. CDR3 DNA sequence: TGTGCCATCAGTGAGTCGGTCGAAAAACTGTTTTTT. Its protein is CAISESVEKLFF.

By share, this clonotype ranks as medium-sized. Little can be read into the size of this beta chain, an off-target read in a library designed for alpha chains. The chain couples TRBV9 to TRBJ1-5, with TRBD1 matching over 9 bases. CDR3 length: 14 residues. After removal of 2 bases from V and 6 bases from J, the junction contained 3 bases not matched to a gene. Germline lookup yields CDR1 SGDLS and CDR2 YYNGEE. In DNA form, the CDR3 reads TGTGCCAGCAGCGTGGGACAGGGCAGTCAGCCCCAGCATTTT. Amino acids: CASSVGQGSQPQHF.

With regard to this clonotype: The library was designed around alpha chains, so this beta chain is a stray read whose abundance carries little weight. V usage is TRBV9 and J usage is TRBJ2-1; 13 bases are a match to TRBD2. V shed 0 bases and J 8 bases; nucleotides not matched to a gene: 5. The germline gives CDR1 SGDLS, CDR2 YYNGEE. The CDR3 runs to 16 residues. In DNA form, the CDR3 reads TGTGCCAGCAGCGTAGGGACTAGCGGGAGATTAGATGAGCAGTTCTTC. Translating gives CASSVGTSGRLDEQFF.

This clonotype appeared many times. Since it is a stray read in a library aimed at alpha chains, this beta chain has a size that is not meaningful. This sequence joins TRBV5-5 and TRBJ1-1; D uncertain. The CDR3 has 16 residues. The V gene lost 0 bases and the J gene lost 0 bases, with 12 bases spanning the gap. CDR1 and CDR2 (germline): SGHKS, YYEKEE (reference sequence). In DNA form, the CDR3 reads TGTGCCAGCAGCTTGGGTACAGCTCGGATGAACACTGAAGCTTTCTTT. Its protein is CASSLGTARMNTEAFF.

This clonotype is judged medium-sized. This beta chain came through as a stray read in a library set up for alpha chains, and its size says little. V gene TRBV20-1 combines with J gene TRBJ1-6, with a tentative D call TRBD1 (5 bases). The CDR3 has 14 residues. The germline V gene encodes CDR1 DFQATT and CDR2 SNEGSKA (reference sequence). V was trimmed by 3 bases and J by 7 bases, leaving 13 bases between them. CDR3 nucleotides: TGCAGTGCTAGGAGAGGGACTCAGAATTCACCCCTCCACTTT. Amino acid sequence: CSARRGTQNSPLHF.

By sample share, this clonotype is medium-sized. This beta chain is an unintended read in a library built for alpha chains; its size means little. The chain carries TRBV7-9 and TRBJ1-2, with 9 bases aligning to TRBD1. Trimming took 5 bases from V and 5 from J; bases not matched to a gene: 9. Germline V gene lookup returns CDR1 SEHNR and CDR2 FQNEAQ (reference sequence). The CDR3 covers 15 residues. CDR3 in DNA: TGTGCCAGCAGCATATCGACAGGGGGGCCATATGGCTACACCTTC. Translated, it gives CASSISTGGPYGYTF. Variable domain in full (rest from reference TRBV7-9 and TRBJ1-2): DTGVSQNPRHKITKRGQNVTFRCDPISEHNRLYWYRQTLGQGPEFLTYFQNEAQLEKSRLLSDRFSAERPKGSFSTLEIQRTEQGDSAMYLCASSISTGGPYGYTFGSGTRLTVV.

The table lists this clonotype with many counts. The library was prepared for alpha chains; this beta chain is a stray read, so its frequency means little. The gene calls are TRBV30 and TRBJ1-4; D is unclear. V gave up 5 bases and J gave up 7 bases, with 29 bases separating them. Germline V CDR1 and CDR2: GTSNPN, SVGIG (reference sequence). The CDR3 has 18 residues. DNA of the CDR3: TGTGCCTGGGGCCGAGGGTCACATGGTGGGGTGGCCGGTGAAAAACTGTTTTTT. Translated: CAWGRGSHGGVAGEKLFF. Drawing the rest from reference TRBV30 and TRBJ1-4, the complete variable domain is SQTIHQWPATLVQPVGSPLSLECTVEGTSNPNLYWYRQAAGRGLQLLFYSVGIGQISSEVPQNLSASRPQDRQFILSSKKLLLSDSGFYLCAWGRGSHGGVAGEKLFFGSGTQLSVL.

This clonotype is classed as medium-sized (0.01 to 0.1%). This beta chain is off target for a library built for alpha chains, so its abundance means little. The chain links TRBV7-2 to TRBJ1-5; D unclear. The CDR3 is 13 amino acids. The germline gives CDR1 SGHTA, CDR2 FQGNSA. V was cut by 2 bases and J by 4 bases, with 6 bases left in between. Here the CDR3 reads CASSLRENQPQHF. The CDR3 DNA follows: TGTGCCAGCAGCTTACGGGAGAATCAGCCCCAGCATTTT. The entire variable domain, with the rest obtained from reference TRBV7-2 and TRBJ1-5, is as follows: GAGVSQSPSNKVTEKGKDVELRCDPISGHTALYWYRQSLGQGLEFLIYFQGNSAPDKSGLPSDRFSAERTGGSVSTLTIQRTQQEDSAVYLCASSLRENQPQHFGDGTRLSIL.

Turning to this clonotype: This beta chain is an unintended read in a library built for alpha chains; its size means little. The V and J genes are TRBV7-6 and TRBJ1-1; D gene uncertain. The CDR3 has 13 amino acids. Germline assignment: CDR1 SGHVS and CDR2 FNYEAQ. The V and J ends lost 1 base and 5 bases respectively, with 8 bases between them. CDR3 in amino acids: CASSLGEGTEAFF. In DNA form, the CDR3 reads TGTGCCAGCAGCTTAGGCGAGGGAACTGAAGCTTTCTTT.

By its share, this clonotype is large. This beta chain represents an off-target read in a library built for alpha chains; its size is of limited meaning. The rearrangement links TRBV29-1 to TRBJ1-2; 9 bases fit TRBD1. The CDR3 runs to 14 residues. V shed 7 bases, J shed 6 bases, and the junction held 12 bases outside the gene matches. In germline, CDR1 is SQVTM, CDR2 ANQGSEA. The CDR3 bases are TGCAGCGGGGGAACAGGGGGCGCGAAGGATGGCTACACCTTC. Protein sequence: CSGGTGGAKDGYTF.

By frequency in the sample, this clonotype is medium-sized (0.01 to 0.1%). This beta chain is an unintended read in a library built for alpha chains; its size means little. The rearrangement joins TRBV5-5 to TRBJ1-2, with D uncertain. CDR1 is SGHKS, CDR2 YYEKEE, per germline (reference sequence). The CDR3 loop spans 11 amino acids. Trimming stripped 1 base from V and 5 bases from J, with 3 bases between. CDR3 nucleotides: TGTGCCAGCAGCTTGTGGTATGGCTACACCTTC. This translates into CASSLWYGYTF.

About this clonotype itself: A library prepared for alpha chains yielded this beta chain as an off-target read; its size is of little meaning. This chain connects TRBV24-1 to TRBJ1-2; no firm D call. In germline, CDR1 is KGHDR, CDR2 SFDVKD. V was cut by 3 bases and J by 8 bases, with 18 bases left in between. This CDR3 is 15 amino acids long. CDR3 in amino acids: CATSDTRTFQKGYTF. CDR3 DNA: TGTGCCACCAGTGATACCCGGACCTTTCAAAAGGGCTACACCTTC.

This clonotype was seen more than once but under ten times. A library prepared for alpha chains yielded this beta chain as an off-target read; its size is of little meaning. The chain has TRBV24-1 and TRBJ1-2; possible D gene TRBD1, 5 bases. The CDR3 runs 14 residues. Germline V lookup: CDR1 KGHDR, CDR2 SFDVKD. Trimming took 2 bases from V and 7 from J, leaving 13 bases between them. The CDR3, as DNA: TGTGCCACCAGTGATTCGTCGATACAGGTTGGCTACACCTTC. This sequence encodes CATSDSSIQVGYTF.

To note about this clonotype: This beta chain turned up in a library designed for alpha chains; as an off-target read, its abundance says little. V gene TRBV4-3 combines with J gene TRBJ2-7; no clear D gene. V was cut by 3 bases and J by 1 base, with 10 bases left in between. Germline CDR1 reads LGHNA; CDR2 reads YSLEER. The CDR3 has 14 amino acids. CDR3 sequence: CASSQLTSSYEQYF. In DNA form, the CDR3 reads TGCGCCAGCAGCCAGCTGACAAGTTCCTACGAGCAGTACTTC.

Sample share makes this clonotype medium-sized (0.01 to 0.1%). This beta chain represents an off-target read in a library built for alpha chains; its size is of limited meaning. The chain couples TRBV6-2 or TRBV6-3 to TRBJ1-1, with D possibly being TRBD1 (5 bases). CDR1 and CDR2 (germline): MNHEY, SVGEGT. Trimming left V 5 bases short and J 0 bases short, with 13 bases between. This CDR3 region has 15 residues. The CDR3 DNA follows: TGTGCCAGCAGTACCCTGGAACAGGTGAACACTGAAGCTTTCTTT. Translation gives CASSTLEQVNTEAFF.

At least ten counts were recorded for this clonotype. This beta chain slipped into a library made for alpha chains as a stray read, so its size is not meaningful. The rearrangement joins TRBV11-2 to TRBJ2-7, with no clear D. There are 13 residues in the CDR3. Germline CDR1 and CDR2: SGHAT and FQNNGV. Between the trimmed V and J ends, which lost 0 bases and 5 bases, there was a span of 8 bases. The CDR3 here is CASSLDTANEQYF. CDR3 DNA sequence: TGTGCCAGCAGCTTAGATACGGCTAACGAGCAGTACTTC.

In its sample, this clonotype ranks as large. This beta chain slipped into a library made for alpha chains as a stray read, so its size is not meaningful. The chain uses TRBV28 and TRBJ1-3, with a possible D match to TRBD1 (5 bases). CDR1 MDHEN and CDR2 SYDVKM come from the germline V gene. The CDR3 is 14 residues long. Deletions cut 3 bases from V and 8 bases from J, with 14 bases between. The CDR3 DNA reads TGTGCCAGCAGTTTCCCGGGCCGCAGGGACACCATATATTTT. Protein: CASSFPGRRDTIYF.

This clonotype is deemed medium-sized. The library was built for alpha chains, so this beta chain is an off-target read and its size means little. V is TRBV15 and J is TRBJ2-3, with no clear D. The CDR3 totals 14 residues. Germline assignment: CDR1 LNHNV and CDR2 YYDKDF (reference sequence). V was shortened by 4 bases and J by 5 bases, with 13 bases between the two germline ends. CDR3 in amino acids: CATSTLSRQDTQYF. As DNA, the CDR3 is TGTGCCACCAGCACCTTATCTAGACAAGATACGCAGTATTTT.

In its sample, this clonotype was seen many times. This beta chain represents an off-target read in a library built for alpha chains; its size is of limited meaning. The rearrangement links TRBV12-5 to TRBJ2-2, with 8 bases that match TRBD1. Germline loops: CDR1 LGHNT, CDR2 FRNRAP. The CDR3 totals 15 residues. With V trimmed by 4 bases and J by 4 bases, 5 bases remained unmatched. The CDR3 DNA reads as TGTGCTAGTGGTTCCGGACAGGGATTCACCGGGGAGCTGTTTTTT. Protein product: CASGSGQGFTGELFF.

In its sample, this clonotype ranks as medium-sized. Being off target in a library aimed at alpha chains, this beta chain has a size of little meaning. As DNA, the CDR3 is TGTGCCAGCAGTCGAACCGGGACAGGGGGAAAGTTTGTTTTCTTT. This sequence encodes CASSRTGTGGKFVFF. V usage is TRBV6-5 and J usage is TRBJ1-1; TRBD1 aligns across 11 bases. With V trimmed by 5 bases and J by 13 bases, 15 bases remained unmatched. In germline, CDR1 is MNHEY, CDR2 SVGAGI. The CDR3 has 15 amino acids.

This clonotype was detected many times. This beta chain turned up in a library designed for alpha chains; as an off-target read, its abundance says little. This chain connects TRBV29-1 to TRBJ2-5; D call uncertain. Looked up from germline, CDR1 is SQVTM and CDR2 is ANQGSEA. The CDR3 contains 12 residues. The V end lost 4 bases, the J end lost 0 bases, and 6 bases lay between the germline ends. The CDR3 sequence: CSVGLNQETQYF. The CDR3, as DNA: TGCAGCGTTGGGCTCAACCAAGAGACCCAGTACTTC.

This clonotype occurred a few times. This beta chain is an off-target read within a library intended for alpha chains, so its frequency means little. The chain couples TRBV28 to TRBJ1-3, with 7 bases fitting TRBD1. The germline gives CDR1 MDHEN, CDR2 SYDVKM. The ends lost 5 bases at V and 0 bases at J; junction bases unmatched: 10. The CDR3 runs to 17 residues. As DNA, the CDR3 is TGTGCCAGCAGTCTCCAGGGACAGCCCTTCTCTGGAAACACCATATATTTT. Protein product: CASSLQGQPFSGNTIYF.

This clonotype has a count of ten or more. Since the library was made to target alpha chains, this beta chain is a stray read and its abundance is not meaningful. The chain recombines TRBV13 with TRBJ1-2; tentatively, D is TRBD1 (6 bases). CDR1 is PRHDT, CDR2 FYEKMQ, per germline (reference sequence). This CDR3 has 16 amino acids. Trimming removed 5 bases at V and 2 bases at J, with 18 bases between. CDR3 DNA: TGTGCCAGCAGCGACGGGGCCGGGGGCGCGAACTATGGCTACACCTTC. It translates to CASSDGAGGANYGYTF. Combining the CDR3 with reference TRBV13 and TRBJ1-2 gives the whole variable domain AAGVIQSPRHLIKEKRETATLKCYPIPRHDTVYWYQQGPGQDPQFLISFYEKMQSDKGSIPDRFSAQQFSDYHSELNMSSLELGDSALYFCASSDGAGGANYGYTFGSGTRLTVV.

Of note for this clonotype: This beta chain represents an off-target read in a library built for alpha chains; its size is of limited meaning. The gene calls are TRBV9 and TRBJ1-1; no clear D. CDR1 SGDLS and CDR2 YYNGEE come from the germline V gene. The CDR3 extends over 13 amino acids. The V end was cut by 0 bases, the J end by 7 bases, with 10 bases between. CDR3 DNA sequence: TGTGCCAGCAGCGTAGAGGGAGGGCTTGAAGCTTTCTTT. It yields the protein CASSVEGGLEAFF.

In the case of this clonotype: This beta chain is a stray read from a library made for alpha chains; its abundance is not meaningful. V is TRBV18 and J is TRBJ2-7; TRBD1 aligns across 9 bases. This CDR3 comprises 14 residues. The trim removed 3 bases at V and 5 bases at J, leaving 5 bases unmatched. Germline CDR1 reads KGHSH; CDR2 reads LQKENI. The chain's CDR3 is CASSPDRGWDEQYF. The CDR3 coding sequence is TGTGCCAGCTCACCGGACAGGGGATGGGACGAGCAGTACTTC.

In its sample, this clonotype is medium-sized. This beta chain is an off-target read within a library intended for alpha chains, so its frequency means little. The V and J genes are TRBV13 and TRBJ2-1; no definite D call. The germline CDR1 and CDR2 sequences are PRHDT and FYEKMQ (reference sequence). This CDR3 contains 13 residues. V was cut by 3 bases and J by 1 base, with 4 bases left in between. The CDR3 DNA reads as TGTGCCAGCAGCTTGAAGTCCTACAATGAGCAGTTCTTC. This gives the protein CASSLKSYNEQFF.